These 16 T cell receptor beta chains were sequenced from one sample in a study of blood T cell repertoires in COVID-19 (dated by TCRdb to the early 2020s). The method was the immunoSEQ multiplex PCR assay. Entries here come from immuneACCESS through TCRdb and include only in-frame sequences with V and J called. Some clones fail to appear in such tables; in the studies checked, an unresolved V gene covers under half of the shortfall, and the cause of the remainder is unknown. This sample has around 330,000 clones in its table, and 85% of those were observed once. The top ten hold approximately 1.9% of the sample. What was sequenced was PBMCs or T cells enriched from blood (not recorded which). Receptors were obtained from a woman aged 30 to 39 who had been exposed to COVID-19.

The chain is built from TRBV13 and TRBJ2-3, with unresolved D. V lost 2 bases, J lost 1 base, and 10 bases lay in between. Germline loops: CDR1 PRHDT, CDR2 FYEKMQ (reference sequence). CDR3 length equals 15 residues. The CDR3 is CASSLIESGTDTQYF. CDR3 sequence (DNA): TGTGCCAGCAGCTTAATCGAATCGGGCACAGATACGCAGTATTTT. The whole variable domain, remainder taken from reference TRBV13 and TRBJ2-3, is AAGVIQSPRHLIKEKRETATLKCYPIPRHDTVYWYQQGPGQDPQFLISFYEKMQSDKGSIPDRFSAQQFSDYHSELNMSSLELGDSALYFCASSLIESGTDTQYFGPGTRLTVL.

CDR3 amino acids: CAISATRLAEQETQYF. Here the CDR3 DNA reads TGTGCCATCAGTGCTACGAGGCTAGCAGAGCAAGAGACCCAGTACTTC. The chain employs TRBV10-3 and TRBJ2-5; tentative D call: TRBD2 (5 bases). V was shortened by 4 bases and J by 2 bases, with 17 bases between the two germline ends. Germline CDR1 reads ENHRY; CDR2 reads SYGVKD. This CDR3 region has 16 residues.

The count of this clone is one. The chain employs TRBV25-1 and TRBJ2-7; 9 nucleotides line up with TRBD1. V shed 8 bases and J 2 bases; nucleotides not matched to a gene: 10. CDR1 MGHDK and CDR2 SYGVNS come from the germline V gene. CDR3 size: 15 residues. The CDR3 DNA reads TGTGCCAGCCGCTCGGGGACAGGGTTAACCTACGAGCAGTACTTC. This gives the protein CASRSGTGLTYEQYF.

The chain couples TRBV10-3 to TRBJ2-2; D unclear. The CDR3 runs 14 residues. Germline V CDR1 and CDR2: ENHRY, SYGVKD. Trimming left V 2 bases short and J 2 bases short, with 6 bases between. Here the CDR3 DNA reads TGTGCCATCAGTGAGCCTAAAAACACCGGGGAGCTGTTTTTT. Translation: CAISEPKNTGELFF.

This chain links TRBV12-3 or TRBV12-4 with TRBJ1-2; no clear D gene. The germline V and J ends were trimmed by 4 bases and 2 bases, with 5 bases remaining between them. The length of the CDR3 is 12 residues. CDR3 bases: TGTGCCAGCAGTTACATGAACTATGGCTACACCTTC. Translating it yields CASSYMNYGYTF.

This clone has ten or more counts. This chain joins TRBV28 and TRBJ2-1, with D possibly TRBD1 on 6 matching bases. CDR1 is MDHEN, CDR2 SYDVKM, per germline. The V end lost 4 bases, the J end lost 3 bases, and 19 bases lay between the germline ends. There are 17 residues in the CDR3. Written as DNA, the CDR3 is TGTGCCAGCAGTTCGCTTAAGACAGGATTCGTCTACAATGAGCAGTTCTTC. The encoded protein is CASSSLKTGFVYNEQFF.

This clone was detected a few times. V usage is TRBV4-2 and J usage is TRBJ1-3; a weak D match, TRBD1 (6 bases). The CDR3 covers 17 residues. V lost 0 bases and J lost 2, with 14 bases in between. Germline V gives CDR1 LGHNA, CDR2 YNFKEQ. The CDR3 DNA sequence: TGTGCCAGCAGCCAAGAGATGCTGGGGGCTGCTGGAAACACCATATATTTT. Translation: CASSQEMLGAAGNTIYF.

This clone has a handful of counts. The chain employs TRBV12-3 or TRBV12-4 and TRBJ1-1; 8 bases agree with TRBD1. With V trimmed by 5 bases and J by 3 bases, 2 bases remained unmatched. This CDR3 has 13 amino acids. The CDR3, as DNA: TGTGCCAGCAGTCCCAGGGGGCACACTGAAGCTTTCTTT. This encodes CASSPRGHTEAFF.

This clone turned up a few times. The CDR3 spells CAWRSHFFYGYTF. DNA for the CDR3: TGTGCCTGGAGATCTCACTTCTTCTATGGCTACACCTTC. The chain links TRBV30 to TRBJ1-2; unclear D gene. Germline V gene sequence: CDR1 GTSNPN, CDR2 SVGIG (reference sequence). The CDR3 covers 13 residues. With 3 bases removed from V and 4 bases from J, the gap between germline ends came to 12 bases.

The chain carries TRBV4-1 and TRBJ2-7; tentatively, D is TRBD2 (5 bases). Germline CDR1 is MGHRA and CDR2 is YSYEKL. V was clipped by 6 bases and J by 2 bases, with 14 bases between them. CDR3 size: 14 residues. The CDR3: CASSLTTGTYEQYF. CDR3 sequence (DNA): TGCGCCAGCAGTCTGACTACGGGGACCTACGAGCAGTACTTC.

The chain uses TRBV7-4 and TRBJ1-1; 8 bases match TRBD1. From germline, CDR1 is SGHVT and CDR2 SQSDAQ. This CDR3 spans 14 amino acids. Trimming cost V 2 bases and J 4 bases; bases outside gene matches: 3. The chain's CDR3 is CASSLRDRRTEAFF. The CDR3, as DNA: TGTGCCAGCAGCTTAAGGGACAGGCGCACTGAAGCTTTCTTT.

The gene calls are TRBV5-1 and TRBJ1-4, with D tentatively TRBD1 (5 bases). V was cut by 0 bases and J by 8 bases, with 17 bases left in between. Germline values: CDR1 SGHRS, CDR2 YFSETQ. The CDR3 sequence is 16 residues long. This chain's CDR3 is CASSLGKPGGYEKLFF. The CDR3 bases are TGCGCCAGCAGCTTGGGGAAGCCGGGGGGGTACGAAAAACTGTTTTTT.

There are a few counts of this clone. The rearrangement uses TRBV6-5 and TRBJ1-4; TRBD1 is a possible D gene (6 bases). V lost 2 bases, J lost 6 bases, and 10 bases lay in between. This CDR3 comprises 14 residues. Germline assignment: CDR1 MNHEY and CDR2 SVGAGI. The CDR3 protein is CASSYGTWDEKLFF. CDR3 nucleotides: TGTGCCAGCAGTTACGGGACATGGGATGAAAAACTGTTTTTT.

V and J are TRBV5-1 and TRBJ2-5; D is possibly TRBD1 (6 bases). Trimming cost V 0 bases and J 6 bases, with 9 bases left between them. The CDR3 runs 13 residues. CDR1 and CDR2 from the germline V gene are SGHRS and YFSETQ. The CDR3 bases are TGCGCCAGCAGCTTGGGACAGGAGAAGACCCAGTACTTC. Protein product: CASSLGQEKTQYF.

This clone was seen only a few times. The chain uses TRBV7-3 and TRBJ2-1; 7 positions agree with TRBD1. V lost 3 bases and J lost 9; bases outside the gene matches: 2. Germline CDR1 and CDR2: SGHTA and FQGTGA. This CDR3 comprises 12 residues. CDR3 nucleotide sequence: TGTGCCAGCAGCTTCGGGGACAGTGAGCAGTTCTTC. This gives the protein CASSFGDSEQFF.

The CDR3 sequence is CASSLGWTSGSSYNEQFF. The CDR3 DNA follows: TGTGCCAGCAGCTTAGGGTGGACTAGTGGCAGCTCCTACAATGAGCAGTTCTTC. The rearrangement joins TRBV7-9 to TRBJ2-1; 7 nucleotides align to TRBD2. The CDR3 totals 18 residues. V shed 1 base and J 0 bases; nucleotides not matched to a gene: 9. Per germline, CDR1 SEHNR and CDR2 FQNEAQ (reference sequence). The entire variable domain, with the rest obtained from reference TRBV7-9 and TRBJ2-1, is as follows: DTGVSQNPRHKITKRGQNVTFRCDPISEHNRLYWYRQTLGQGPEFLTYFQNEAQLEKSRLLSDRFSAERPKGSFSTLEIQRTEQGDSAMYLCASSLGWTSGSSYNEQFFGPGTRLTVL.